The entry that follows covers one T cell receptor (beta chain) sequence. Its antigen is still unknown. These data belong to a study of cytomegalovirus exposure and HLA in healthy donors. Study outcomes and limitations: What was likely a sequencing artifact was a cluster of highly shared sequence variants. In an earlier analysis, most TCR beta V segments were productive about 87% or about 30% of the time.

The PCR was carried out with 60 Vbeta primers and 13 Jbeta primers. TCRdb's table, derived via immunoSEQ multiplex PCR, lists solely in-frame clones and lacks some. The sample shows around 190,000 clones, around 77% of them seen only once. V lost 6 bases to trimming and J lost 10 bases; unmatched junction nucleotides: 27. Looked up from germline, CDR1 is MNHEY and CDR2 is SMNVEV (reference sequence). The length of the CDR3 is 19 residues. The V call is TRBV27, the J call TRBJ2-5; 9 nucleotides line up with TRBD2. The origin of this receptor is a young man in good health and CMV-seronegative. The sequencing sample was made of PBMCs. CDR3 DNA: TGTGCCAGCAGACCCCTTAAGCCAGCGGGAGGACCGTCAGTTCGGAGCCAGTACTTC. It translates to CASRPLKPAGGPSVRSQYF.